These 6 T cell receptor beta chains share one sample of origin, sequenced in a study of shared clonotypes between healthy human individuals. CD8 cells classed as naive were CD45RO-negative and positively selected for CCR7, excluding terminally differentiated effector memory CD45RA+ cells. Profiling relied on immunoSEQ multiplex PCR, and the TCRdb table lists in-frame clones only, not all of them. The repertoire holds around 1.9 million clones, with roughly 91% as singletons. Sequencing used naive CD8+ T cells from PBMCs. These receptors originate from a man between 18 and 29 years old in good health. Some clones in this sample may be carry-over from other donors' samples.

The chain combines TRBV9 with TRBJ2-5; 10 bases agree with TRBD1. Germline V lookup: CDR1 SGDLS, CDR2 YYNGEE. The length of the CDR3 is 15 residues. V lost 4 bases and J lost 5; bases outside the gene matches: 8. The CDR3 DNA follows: TGTGCCAGCAGCCCCGAGACAGGGGGCAGGGAGACCCAGTACTTC. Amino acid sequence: CASSPETGGRETQYF.

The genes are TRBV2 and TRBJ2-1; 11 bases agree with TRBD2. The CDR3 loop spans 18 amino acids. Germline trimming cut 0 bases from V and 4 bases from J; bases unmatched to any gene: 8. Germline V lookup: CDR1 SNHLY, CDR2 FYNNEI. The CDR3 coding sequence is TGTGCCAGCAGTGAAGCATTGACTAGCGGGGAAGGATACAATGAGCAGTTCTTC. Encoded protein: CASSEALTSGEGYNEQFF.

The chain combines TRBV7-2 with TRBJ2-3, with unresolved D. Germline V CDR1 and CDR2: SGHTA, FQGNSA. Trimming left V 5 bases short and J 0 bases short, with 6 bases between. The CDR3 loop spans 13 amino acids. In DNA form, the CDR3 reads TGTGCCAGCAGCGCGTCTAGCACAGATACGCAGTATTTT. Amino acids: CASSASSTDTQYF.

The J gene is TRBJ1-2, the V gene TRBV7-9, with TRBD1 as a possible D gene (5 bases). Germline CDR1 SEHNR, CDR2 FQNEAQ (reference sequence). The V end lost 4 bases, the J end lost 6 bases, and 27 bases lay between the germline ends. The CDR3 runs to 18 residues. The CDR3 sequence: CASSSNLWEGPGGDGYTF. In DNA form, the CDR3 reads TGTGCCAGCAGCTCTAATTTATGGGAGGGCCCCGGAGGGGATGGCTACACCTTC.

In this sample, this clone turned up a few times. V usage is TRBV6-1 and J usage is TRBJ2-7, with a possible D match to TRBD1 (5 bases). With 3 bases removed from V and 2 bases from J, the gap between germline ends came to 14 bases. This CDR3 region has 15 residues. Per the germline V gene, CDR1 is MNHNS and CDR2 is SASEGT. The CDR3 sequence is CASSDFVTGPYEQYF. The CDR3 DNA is TGTGCCAGCAGTGATTTCGTCACAGGTCCCTACGAGCAGTACTTC.

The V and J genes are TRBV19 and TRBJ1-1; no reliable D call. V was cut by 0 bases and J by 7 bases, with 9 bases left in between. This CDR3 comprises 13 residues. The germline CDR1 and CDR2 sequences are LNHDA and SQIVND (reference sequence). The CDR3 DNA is TGTGCCAGTAGTATAGATCGGGAGGGTGAAGCTTTCTTT. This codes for CASSIDREGEAFF. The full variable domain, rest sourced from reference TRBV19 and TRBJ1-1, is DGGITQSPKYLFRKEGQNVTLSCEQNLNHDAMYWYRQDPGQGLRLIYYSQIVNDFQKGDIAEGYSVSREKKESFPLTVTSAQKNPTAFYLCASSIDREGEAFFGQGTRLTVV.